The clone carrying this T cell receptor (beta chain) came up many times. Its antigen remains unidentified. This CDR3 contains 14 residues. The V gene's germline CDR1 is SGHRS and CDR2 YFSETQ. Trimming left V 1 base short and J 2 bases short, with 9 bases between. Four PCR rounds used nested alpha and beta constant region primers plus the SP2 primer. Alpha and beta constant region primers primed reverse transcription for blood and skin samples. A single record per CDR3 protein comes from TCRdb applying MiXCR to the 5' RACE reads. Of 55,000 to 65,000 distinct CDR3 sequences detected, 6% to 8.5% appear once; the ten largest clones hold 15% to 20%. The data originate from a study of naive and memory T cell subsets. Study-level results: TCR transcript changes with activation or differentiation may affect this RNA method.

An oligonucleotide containing a UMI was ligated to the 3' end of TCR cDNA. Whole blood, 2.5 ml, came from adult healthy volunteers. Reverse transcription used DNase-treated unsorted total RNA, aiming for roughly 1 to 1000 ng. This receptor was obtained from a female donor in good health. The genes are TRBV5-1 and TRBJ1-2; unclear D gene. The CDR3 nucleotides are TGCGCCAGCAGCTTGTCAACACACAACTATGGCTACACCTTC. Its protein is CASSLSTHNYGYTF.